The TCR beta chain under discussion was sequenced for a study of blood T cell repertoires in COVID-19 (dated by TCRdb to 2020 to 2022). Regarding the study in general: Collaborator samples came from the United States, Italy and Spain and covered acute and convalescent phases of COVID-19. The prospective study material was composed of cDNA or gDNA derived from T cells, B-cell-depleted T cells, or PBMCs. The dataset comprised deeply sampled blood TCRbeta repertoires from subjects exposed to, actively infected with, or recovered from COVID-19. The repertoires were released in a freely available public database meant as a resource for research on the immune response to SARS-CoV-2. Samples were obtained from the ongoing ImmuneRACE study (first 160 participants) and from 1,254 subjects provided by 6 global collaborators. Nearly every sample came with metadata listing a de-identified subject ID, COVID-19 status, age in years and sex. Where HLA class I and class II types were available, the types were taken from metadata supplied by the sample provider, not from assay-based typing. What the research found in general, with its limitations: Clinical and demographic metadata were provided uncurated, with the amount varying by source and participant.

One collaborating source in Seattle enrolled patients during active infection and followed them longitudinally through the course of disease. Each collaborating institution followed its own protocols to collect whole blood in K2EDTA tubes. For TCRbeta analysis, collaborator samples were shipped as frozen whole blood, as isolated PBMCs, or as DNA extracted from either sample type. TCRbeta CDR3 regions were amplified from genomic DNA by means of the immunoSEQ Assay, a bias-controlled multiplex PCR. Under the source paper's analysis protocol: Within the assay, amplification of reference gene primers was used to estimate how many nucleated cells each sample contained. To quantify the absolute abundance of each unique TCRbeta CDR3 rearrangement, sequence reads were collapsed and filtered. For each sample, productive Simpson clonality was calculated by taking the square root of Simpson's diversity index across productive rearrangements. The immuneACCESS repertoire file appears here via TCRdb, limited to in-frame rearrangements. These files lack a portion of the clones; in checked studies, under half of the deficit traces to unresolved V genes, and the cause of the others is not known. The V and J calls and clone size come from that table; D and trimming were worked out from the DNA. For this sample there are some 260,000 clones; about 87% appear just once. The ten top clones hold 9.5% to 13% of the sample.

This clone was seen a handful of times. Its antigen is not yet known. Base qualities are not at hand, and no much larger clone is one base apart. Sequenced material: peripheral blood. The sequence derives from a woman between 65 and 79 years old with COVID-19, enrolled during active disease.

The bases read TGTGCCACCAGCTCCCGACAGGGGAACGAGCAGTACTTC. Its protein product is CATSSRQGNEQYF. The receptor chain draws on TRBV15 and TRBJ2-7, with 8 junctional bases fitting TRBD1. The germline V end is reduced by 5 bases and the J end by 5 bases; junction bases left unmatched: 5. CDR1 and CDR2 were assigned from the germline V gene (reference sequence) as LNHNV and YYDKDF. The CDR3 runs 13 residues from the cysteine to the phenylalanine. Only the CDR3 part of the read is kept: 39 bases, read in frame from the first base.